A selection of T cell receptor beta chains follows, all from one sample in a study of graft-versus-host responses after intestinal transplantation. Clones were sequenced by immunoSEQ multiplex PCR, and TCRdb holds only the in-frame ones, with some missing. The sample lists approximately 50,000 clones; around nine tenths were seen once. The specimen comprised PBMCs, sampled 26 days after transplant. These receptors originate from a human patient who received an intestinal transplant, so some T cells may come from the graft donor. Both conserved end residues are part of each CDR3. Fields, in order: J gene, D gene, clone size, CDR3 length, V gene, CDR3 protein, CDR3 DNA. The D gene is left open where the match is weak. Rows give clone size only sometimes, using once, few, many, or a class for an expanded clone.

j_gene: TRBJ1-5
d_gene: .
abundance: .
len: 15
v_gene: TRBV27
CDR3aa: CASSLRGGSNQPQHF
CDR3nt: TGTGCCAGCAGTTTAAGGGGGGGCAGCAATCAGCCCCAGCATTTT

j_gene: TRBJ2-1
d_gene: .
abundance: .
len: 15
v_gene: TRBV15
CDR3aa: CATSSLASSYNEQFF
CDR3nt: TGTGCCACCAGCAGCCTAGCCAGCTCCTACAATGAGCAGTTCTTC

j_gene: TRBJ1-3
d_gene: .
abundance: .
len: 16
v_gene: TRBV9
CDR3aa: CASSVAREGWGNTIYF
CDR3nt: TGTGCCAGCAGCGTAGCTCGTGAGGGTTGGGGAAACACCATATATTTT

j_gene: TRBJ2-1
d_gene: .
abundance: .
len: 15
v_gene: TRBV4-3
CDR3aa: CASSQESLLPGEQFF
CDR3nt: TGCGCCAGCAGCCAAGAGTCCCTCCTTCCGGGTGAGCAGTTCTTC

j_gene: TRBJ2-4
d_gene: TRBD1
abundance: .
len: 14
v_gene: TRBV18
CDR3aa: CASSPNTGEPIQYF
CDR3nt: TGTGCCAGCTCACCCAACACAGGGGAACCCATTCAGTACTTC

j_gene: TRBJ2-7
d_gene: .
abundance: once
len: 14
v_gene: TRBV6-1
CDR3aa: CASSTWGGHDEQYF
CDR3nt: TGTGCCAGCAGCACCTGGGGGGGGCACGACGAGCAGTACTTC

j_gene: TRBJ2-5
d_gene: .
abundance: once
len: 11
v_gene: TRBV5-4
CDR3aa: CASSAGETQYF
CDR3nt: TGTGCCAGCAGCGCCGGGGAGACCCAGTACTTC

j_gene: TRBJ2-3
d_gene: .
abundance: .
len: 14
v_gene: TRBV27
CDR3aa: CASSLSGATDTQYF
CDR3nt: TGTGCCAGCAGTTTATCGGGGGCCACAGATACGCAGTATTTT

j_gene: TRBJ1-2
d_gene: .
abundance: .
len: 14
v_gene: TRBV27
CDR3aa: CASSFRRGWDGYTF
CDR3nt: TGTGCCAGCAGTTTCCGTAGGGGTTGGGATGGCTACACCTTC

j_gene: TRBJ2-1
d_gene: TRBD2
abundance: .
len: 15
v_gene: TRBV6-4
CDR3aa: CASRIAGDSYNEQFF
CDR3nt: TGTGCCAGCAGAATAGCGGGGGACTCCTACAATGAGCAGTTCTTC

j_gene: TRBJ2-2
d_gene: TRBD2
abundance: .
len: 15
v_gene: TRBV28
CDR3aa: CASSLGGGDTGELFF
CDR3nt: TGTGCCAGCAGTTTAGGGGGAGGGGACACCGGGGAGCTGTTTTTT

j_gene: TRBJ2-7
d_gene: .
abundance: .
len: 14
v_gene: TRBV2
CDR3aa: CASSGDSVGYEQYF
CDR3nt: TGTGCCAGCAGTGGCGATAGCGTGGGCTACGAGCAGTACTTC

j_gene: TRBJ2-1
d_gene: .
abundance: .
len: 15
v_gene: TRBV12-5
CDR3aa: CASGLVQANYNEQFF
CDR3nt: TGTGCTAGTGGTTTGGTACAGGCAAACTACAATGAGCAGTTCTTC

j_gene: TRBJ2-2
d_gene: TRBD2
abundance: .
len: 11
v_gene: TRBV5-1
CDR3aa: CAIGGIGELFF
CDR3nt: TGCGCCATCGGGGGGATCGGGGAGCTGTTTTTT

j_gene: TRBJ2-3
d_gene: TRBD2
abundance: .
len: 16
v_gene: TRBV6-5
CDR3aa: CASSYGTSGGTDTQYF
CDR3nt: TGTGCCAGCAGTTACGGGACTAGCGGAGGCACAGATACGCAGTATTTT

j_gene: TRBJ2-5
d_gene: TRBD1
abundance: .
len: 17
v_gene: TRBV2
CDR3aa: CASSSDPQTGAEVAQYF
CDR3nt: TGTGCCAGCAGTTCCGACCCCCAAACAGGGGCTGAGGTGGCCCAGTACTTC

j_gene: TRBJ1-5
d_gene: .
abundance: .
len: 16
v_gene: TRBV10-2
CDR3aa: CASSEIVVSGNQPQHF
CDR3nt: TGCGCCAGCAGTGAAATCGTAGTTTCGGGCAATCAGCCCCAGCATTTT